This T cell receptor beta chain originates from a study of cytomegalovirus exposure and HLA in healthy donors. Whole-study context: Early release data held tens of millions of unique TCRs from HLA-typed donors. Overall study findings and caveats: Follow-up analysis found HLA locus-dependent TCR association rates, highest for DRB1 and lowest for HLA-C.

In regard to this clone: Its antigen is still unknown.

CDR3 length equals 15 residues. Germline lookup yields CDR1 SGHKS and CDR2 YYEKEE (reference sequence). With 2 bases removed from V and 2 bases from J, the gap between germline ends came to 11 bases. Both 60 Vbeta primers and 13 Jbeta primers went into the PCR. The table came from immunoSEQ multiplex PCR; TCRdb's copy has only in-frame clones and leaves some out. The table counts about 120,000 clones; around 3.6% lies in the top ten. V usage is TRBV5-5 and J usage is TRBJ1-3; D perhaps matches TRBD1 (5 bases). This sequence was found in a man in his late teens or twenties in good health and CMV-seronegative. The specimen sequenced was PBMCs. CDR3 in amino acids: CASSFLTGPGNTIYF. In DNA form, the CDR3 reads TGTGCCAGCAGCTTCCTTACAGGACCTGGAAACACCATATATTTT.